Below, 15 T cell receptor beta chains from the same sample are listed, as sequenced in a study of graft-versus-host responses after intestinal transplantation. Data came from immunoSEQ multiplex PCR; TCRdb stores just in-frame clones and leaves some out. This sample yields about 93,000 clones, of which over 80% are seen a single time; less than 0.5% belongs to the top ten. The antigens of these receptors remain unknown. The sequenced sample was unstimulated CD8+ T cells sorted from spleen or lymph node cells, obtained before intestinal transplant. The receptor set was obtained from a human donor who received an intestinal transplant.

This chain uses TRBV13 with TRBJ2-7; 9 bases map to TRBD1. Per germline, CDR1 PRHDT and CDR2 FYEKMQ (reference sequence). This CDR3 has 14 residues. Losses at the gene ends were 1 base for V and 4 bases for J; bases not matched to a gene: 2. CDR3 loop: CASSLEGTGYEQYF. The DNA for the CDR3 is TGTGCCAGCAGCTTAGAGGGGACAGGGTACGAGCAGTACTTC.

The J gene is TRBJ1-5, the V gene TRBV2; the D gene is possibly TRBD1 (5 bases). This CDR3 region has 15 residues. Trimming removed 6 bases from V and 6 bases from J, with 18 bases in between. Germline assignment: CDR1 SNHLY and CDR2 FYNNEI. CDR3 protein: CASRPGINGGQPQHF. CDR3 DNA sequence: TGTGCCAGCAGGCCGGGAATTAACGGGGGTCAGCCCCAGCATTTT.

The genes are TRBV30 and TRBJ2-1; D uncertain. Looked up from germline, CDR1 is GTSNPN and CDR2 is SVGIG (reference sequence). The V and J ends lost 0 bases and 7 bases respectively, with 10 bases between them. This CDR3 spans 13 amino acids. CDR3 residues: CAWSVARVNEQFF. DNA of the CDR3: TGTGCCTGGAGTGTCGCCCGGGTAAATGAGCAGTTCTTC.

The genes are TRBV9 and TRBJ2-3; 8 bases fit TRBD2. This CDR3 spans 14 amino acids. Germline assignment: CDR1 SGDLS and CDR2 YYNGEE. The ends lost 10 bases at V and 5 bases at J; junction bases unmatched: 12. CDR3 DNA sequence: TGTGCCTCGTCCCCCGGGGGGGCCGGAGATACGCAGTATTTT. It translates to CASSPGGAGDTQYF.

The J gene is TRBJ2-2, the V gene TRBV7-9; 10 nucleotides match TRBD2. Germline assignment: CDR1 SEHNR and CDR2 FQNEAQ (reference sequence). Trimming removed 4 bases from V and 7 bases from J; junction bases left unmatched: 18. This CDR3 is 19 amino acids long. The CDR3 coding sequence is TGTGCCAGCAGCTACACGACAGGCCGACTAGCGGGCCGAGGCGGGGAGCTGTTTTTT. This sequence encodes CASSYTTGRLAGRGGELFF.

This sequence joins TRBV6-1 and TRBJ2-5; D is unresolved. Trimming left V 1 base short and J 11 bases short, with 11 bases between. Germline CDR1 is MNHNS and CDR2 is SASEGT. This CDR3 is 12 amino acids long. CDR3 nucleotide sequence: TGTGCCAGCAGTGAAGGGGTAGTGGAGCAGTACTTC. Translation gives CASSEGVVEQYF.

V gene TRBV7-8 combines with J gene TRBJ2-1; 12 bases are shared with TRBD2. The CDR3 contains 17 residues. V gave up 5 bases and J gave up 3 bases; unmatched junction bases: 8. Germline V lookup: CDR1 SGHVS, CDR2 FQNEAQ. This CDR3 is CASSATSGGTGYNEQFF. The CDR3 DNA sequence: TGTGCCAGCAGCGCCACTAGCGGGGGGACGGGCTACAATGAGCAGTTCTTC.

In its sample, this clone was seen a few times. V and J are TRBV19 and TRBJ1-2, with D possibly matching TRBD1 (5 bases). The V and J ends lost 3 bases and 6 bases respectively, with 14 bases between them. This CDR3 has 14 residues. From germline, CDR1 is LNHDA and CDR2 SQIVND (reference sequence). This CDR3 is CASSIAGGTHGYTF. CDR3 bases: TGTGCCAGTAGTATTGCGGGGGGGACCCATGGCTACACCTTC.

The chain joins TRBV5-6 to TRBJ2-7; possible D gene TRBD1, 5 bases. V lost 1 base, J lost 2 bases, and 10 bases lay in between. CDR3 length: 14 amino acids. Germline CDR1 SGHDT, CDR2 YYEEEE. The CDR3, as DNA: TGTGCCAGCAGCTTGACAGGCTACACCTACGAGCAGTACTTC. Its translation: CASSLTGYTYEQYF.

The genes are TRBV9 and TRBJ1-2; D gene ambiguous. V lost 0 bases, J lost 4 bases, and 16 bases lay in between. The CDR3 is 16 residues long. Germline CDR1 and CDR2: SGDLS and YYNGEE. In nucleotides, the CDR3 is TGTGCCAGCAGCGTAGCCCAACACGACTTGAGCTATGGCTACACCTTC. This codes for CASSVAQHDLSYGYTF.

The rearrangement joins TRBV10-3 to TRBJ1-1, with D possibly TRBD1 on 6 matching bases. Germline V gene lookup returns CDR1 ENHRY and CDR2 SYGVKD. V dropped 10 bases and J dropped 2 bases, with 14 bases sitting between them. The CDR3 runs 13 residues. The CDR3 DNA reads TGTGCCACGGGAGGGGGACTAAACACTGAAGCTTTCTTT. As protein: CATGGGLNTEAFF.

The chain links TRBV27 to TRBJ2-7; 8 nucleotides agree with TRBD2. Germline V gives CDR1 MNHEY, CDR2 SMNVEV (reference sequence). V shed 7 bases and J 3 bases; nucleotides not matched to a gene: 5. This CDR3 comprises 13 residues. In DNA, the CDR3 is TGTGCCAGCAACCCCGCGGGGGGCTACGAGCAGTACTTC. It specifies CASNPAGGYEQYF.

This sequence joins TRBV28 and TRBJ1-5; the match to TRBD1 covers 7 bases. V gave up 5 bases and J gave up 2 bases; unmatched junction bases: 3. Germline V gene lookup returns CDR1 MDHEN and CDR2 SYDVKM. This CDR3 spans 14 amino acids. CDR3 sequence: CASSGTDGNQPQHF. CDR3 DNA: TGTGCCAGCAGTGGGACAGATGGCAATCAGCCCCAGCATTTT. The whole variable domain, filled in from reference TRBV28 and TRBJ1-5, reads DVKVTQSSRYLVKRTGEKVFLECVQDMDHENMFWYRQDPGLGLRLIYFSYDVKMKEKGDIPEGYSVSREKKERFSLILESASTNQTSMYLCASSGTDGNQPQHFGDGTRLSIL.

This chain links TRBV7-9 with TRBJ2-1; 9 positions agree with TRBD2. V was pared by 0 bases and J by 6 bases, with 6 bases of the junction left unmatched. Germline assignment: CDR1 SEHNR and CDR2 FQNEAQ (reference sequence). The CDR3 has 16 residues. CDR3 loop: CASSLAGLAPSNEQFF. Here the CDR3 DNA reads TGTGCCAGCAGCTTAGCGGGACTAGCCCCGAGCAATGAGCAGTTCTTC.

The V gene is TRBV5-1, the J gene TRBJ1-1; 7 bases agree with TRBD1. Per germline, CDR1 SGHRS and CDR2 YFSETQ. This CDR3 is 14 amino acids long. Trimming took 3 bases from V and 7 from J; bases not matched to a gene: 9. The chain's CDR3 is CASSWTGTANEAFF. For the CDR3, the DNA is TGCGCCAGCAGCTGGACCGGGACAGCCAATGAAGCTTTCTTT.